These 9 T cell receptor beta chains originate from one sample sequenced in a study of blood T cell repertoires in COVID-19. Data came from immunoSEQ multiplex PCR; TCRdb stores just in-frame clones and leaves some out. This table has 40,000 or so clones, about 85% appearing once. The sample comprised peripheral blood. These receptors originate from a human donor in a cohort sampled during active COVID-19.

The chain carries TRBV9 and TRBJ2-3; D might be TRBD2 (5 bases). The ends were cut back, 7 bases at V and 1 base at J, with 7 bases in the middle. Germline assignment: CDR1 SGDLS and CDR2 YYNGEE. This CDR3 spans 12 amino acids. The CDR3 loop is CASGRGTDTQYF. The DNA for the CDR3 is TGTGCCAGCGGGCGGGGCACAGATACGCAGTATTTT.

The chain joins TRBV11-2 to TRBJ2-1, with 13 bases matching TRBD2. V was pared by 5 bases and J by 7 bases, with 2 bases of the junction left unmatched. The V gene's germline CDR1 is SGHAT and CDR2 FQNNGV. The CDR3 runs 14 residues. The CDR3 DNA is TGTGCCAGCAGCCCGACTAGCGGGGGGAATGAGCAGTTCTTC. It yields the protein CASSPTSGGNEQFF.

This clone appeared a few times. V usage is TRBV15 and J usage is TRBJ2-3, with 9 bases identical to TRBD1. The CDR3 runs 17 residues. With V trimmed by 4 bases and J by 0 bases, 8 bases remained unmatched. Germline assignment: CDR1 LNHNV and CDR2 YYDKDF (reference sequence). CDR3 nucleotides: TGTGCCACCAGCACCTTACAGGGGGCAATAAGCACAGATACGCAGTATTTT. Its translation is CATSTLQGAISTDTQYF. The whole variable domain, remainder taken from reference TRBV15 and TRBJ2-3, is DAMVIQNPRYQVTQFGKPVTLSCSQTLNHNVMYWYQQKSSQAPKLLFHYYDKDFNNEADTPDNFQSRRPNTSFCFLDIRSPGLGDTAMYLCATSTLQGAISTDTQYFGPGTRLTVL.

The V call is TRBV11-2, the J call TRBJ2-3, with 8 bases aligning to TRBD2. J gave up 0 bases and V 4 bases, and 9 bases lay outside the gene matches. The germline V gene encodes CDR1 SGHAT and CDR2 FQNNGV. The CDR3 is made up of 17 amino acids. CDR3 DNA sequence: TGTGCCAGCAGCTCACCAGCGGGGGTGATGAGCACAGATACGCAGTATTTT. Its translation is CASSSPAGVMSTDTQYF.

The rearrangement links TRBV4-2 to TRBJ2-7, with 10 nucleotides matching TRBD2. The CDR3 contains 15 residues. Per germline, CDR1 LGHNA and CDR2 YNFKEQ. V lost 3 bases to trimming and J lost 3 bases; unmatched junction nucleotides: 5. The CDR3 protein is CASSQGLAGVYEQYF. The CDR3 DNA sequence: TGTGCCAGCAGCCAGGGTCTAGCGGGGGTCTACGAGCAGTACTTC.

V usage is TRBV18 and J usage is TRBJ2-7; D not resolved. Trimming stripped 3 bases from V and 0 bases from J, with 6 bases between. Germline lookup yields CDR1 KGHSH and CDR2 LQKENI. The length of the CDR3 is 13 residues. The CDR3 region is CASSPPSSYEQYF. CDR3 nucleotides: TGTGCCAGCTCACCGCCCAGCTCCTACGAGCAGTACTTC.

The genes are TRBV4-2 and TRBJ2-2, with D maybe TRBD2 (6 bases). Germline loops: CDR1 LGHNA, CDR2 YNFKEQ. V lost 2 bases to trimming and J lost 3 bases, with 10 bases between them. This CDR3 region has 15 residues. CDR3 protein: CASSQRRDHTGELFF. The DNA for the CDR3 is TGTGCCAGCAGCCAAAGGCGGGACCACACCGGGGAGCTGTTTTTT.

This chain uses TRBV7-2 with TRBJ2-5; 7 bases are a match to TRBD2. In germline, CDR1 is SGHTA, CDR2 FQGNSA. The V segment lost 2 bases and the J segment 3 bases; nucleotides outside the gene matches: 3. This CDR3 region has 14 residues. CDR3 sequence: CASSLQGGEETQYF. The CDR3 DNA reads TGTGCCAGCAGCTTACAGGGAGGGGAAGAGACCCAGTACTTC.

The chain carries TRBV3-1 (or the pseudogene TRBV3-2) and TRBJ1-2; no clear D. Germline loops: CDR1 LGHDT, CDR2 YNNKEL (reference sequence). The CDR3 contains 15 residues. The V end was cut by 0 bases, the J end by 4 bases, with 12 bases between. CDR3 in amino acids: CASSQDTSRSYGYTF. CDR3 DNA sequence: TGTGCCAGCAGCCAAGATACGTCCAGGTCCTATGGCTACACCTTC.